This T cell receptor (beta chain) was sequenced during a study of cytomegalovirus exposure and HLA in healthy donors. The CDR3 contains 13 residues. Deletions cut 8 bases from V and 7 bases from J, with 15 bases between. The germline V gene has CDR1 MDHEN and CDR2 SYDVKM. A multiplex PCR was run with 60 Vbeta primers and 13 Jbeta primers. Assay: immunoSEQ multiplex PCR; the TCRdb copy retains only in-frame clones and omits some. The repertoire holds fewer than 150,000 clones, about 80% seen once, with about 5% in the top ten. The donors gave bone marrow, and they were healthy. The table lists this clone with a few counts.

The chain uses TRBV28 and TRBJ1-5, with D maybe TRBD1 (5 bases). The TCR was taken from a male donor in good health and CMV-seronegative. Sequencing was performed on PBMCs. This CDR3 is CASRFTGMQPQHF. The CDR3 DNA sequence: TGTGCCAGCCGGTTTACAGGTATGCAGCCCCAGCATTTT.